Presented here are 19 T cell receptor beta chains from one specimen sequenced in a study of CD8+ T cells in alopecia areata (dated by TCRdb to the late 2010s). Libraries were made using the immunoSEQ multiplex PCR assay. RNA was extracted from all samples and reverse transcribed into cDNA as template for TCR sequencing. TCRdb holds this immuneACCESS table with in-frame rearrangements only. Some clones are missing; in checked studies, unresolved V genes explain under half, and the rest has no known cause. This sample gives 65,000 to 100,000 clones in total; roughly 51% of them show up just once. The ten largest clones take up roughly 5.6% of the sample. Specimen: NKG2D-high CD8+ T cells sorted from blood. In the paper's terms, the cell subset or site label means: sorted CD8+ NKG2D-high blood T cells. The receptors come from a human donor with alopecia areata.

The CDR3 DNA reads as TGTGCCAGCAGTTCCCTCGGCGAGCAGTACTTC. Its translation is CASSSLGEQYF. V usage is TRBV28 and J usage is TRBJ2-7; D unresolved. V was clipped by 4 bases and J by 6 bases, with 7 bases between them. This CDR3 spans 11 amino acids. Germline lookup yields CDR1 MDHEN and CDR2 SYDVKM.

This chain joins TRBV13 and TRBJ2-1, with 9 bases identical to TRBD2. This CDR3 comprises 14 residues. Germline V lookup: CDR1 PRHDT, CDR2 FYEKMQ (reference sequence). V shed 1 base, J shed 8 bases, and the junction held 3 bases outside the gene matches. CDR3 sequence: CASSLESSGDEQFF. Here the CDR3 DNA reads TGTGCCAGCAGCTTAGAGTCTAGCGGGGATGAGCAGTTCTTC.

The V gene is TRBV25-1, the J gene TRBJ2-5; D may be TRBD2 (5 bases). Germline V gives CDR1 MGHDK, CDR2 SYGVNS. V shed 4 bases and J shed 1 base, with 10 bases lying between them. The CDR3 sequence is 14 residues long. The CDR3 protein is CASSGGGGQETQYF. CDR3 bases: TGTGCCAGCAGTGGCGGAGGCGGCCAAGAGACCCAGTACTTC.

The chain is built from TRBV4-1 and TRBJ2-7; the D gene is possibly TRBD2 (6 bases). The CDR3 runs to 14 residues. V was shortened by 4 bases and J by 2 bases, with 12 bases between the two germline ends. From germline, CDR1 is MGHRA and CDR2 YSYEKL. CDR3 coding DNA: TGCGCCAGCAGCCCGGTCGGGGGTACCTACGAGCAGTACTTC. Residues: CASSPVGGTYEQYF.

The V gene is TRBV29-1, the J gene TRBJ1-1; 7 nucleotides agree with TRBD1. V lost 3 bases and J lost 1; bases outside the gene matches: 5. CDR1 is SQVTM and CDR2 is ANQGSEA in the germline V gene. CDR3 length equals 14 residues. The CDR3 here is CSVEAGGTNTEAFF. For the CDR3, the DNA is TGCAGCGTTGAGGCAGGGGGAACGAACACTGAAGCTTTCTTT.

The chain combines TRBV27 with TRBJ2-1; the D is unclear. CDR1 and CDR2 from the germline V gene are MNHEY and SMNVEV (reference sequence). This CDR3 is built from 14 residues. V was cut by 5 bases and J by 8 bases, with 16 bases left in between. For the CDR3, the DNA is TGTGCCAGCAGTACTCCAAGGCGCCCAGATGAGCAGTTCTTC. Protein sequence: CASSTPRRPDEQFF.

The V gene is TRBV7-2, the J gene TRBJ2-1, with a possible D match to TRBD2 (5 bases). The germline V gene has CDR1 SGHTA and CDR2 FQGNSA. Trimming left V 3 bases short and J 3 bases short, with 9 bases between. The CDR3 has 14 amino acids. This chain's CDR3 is CASSFKTSYNEQFF. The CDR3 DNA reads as TGTGCCAGCAGCTTCAAAACTAGCTACAATGAGCAGTTCTTC.

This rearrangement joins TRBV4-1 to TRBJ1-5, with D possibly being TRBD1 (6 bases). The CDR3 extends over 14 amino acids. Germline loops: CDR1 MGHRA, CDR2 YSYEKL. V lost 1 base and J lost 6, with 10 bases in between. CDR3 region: CASSQGGAGQPQHF. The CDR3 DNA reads TGCGCCAGCAGCCAAGGGGGGGCAGGTCAGCCCCAGCATTTT.

The CDR3 sequence is CASASWETQYF. Here the CDR3 DNA reads TGTGCCAGCGCCTCCTGGGAGACCCAGTACTTC. V usage is TRBV28 and J usage is TRBJ2-5; D is undetermined. The CDR3 length is 11 residues. Per the germline V gene, CDR1 is MDHEN and CDR2 is SYDVKM. V shed 8 bases and J shed 5 bases, with 9 bases lying between them.

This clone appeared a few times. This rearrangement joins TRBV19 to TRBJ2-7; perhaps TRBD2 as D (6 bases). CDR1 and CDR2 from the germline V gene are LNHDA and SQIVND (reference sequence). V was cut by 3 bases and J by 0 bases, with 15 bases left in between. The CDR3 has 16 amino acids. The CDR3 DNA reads TGTGCCAGTAGTATTGGGGGAGGACGGTTCTCCTACGAGCAGTACTTC. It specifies CASSIGGGRFSYEQYF. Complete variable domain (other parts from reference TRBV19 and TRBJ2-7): DGGITQSPKYLFRKEGQNVTLSCEQNLNHDAMYWYRQDPGQGLRLIYYSQIVNDFQKGDIAEGYSVSREKKESFPLTVTSAQKNPTAFYLCASSIGGGRFSYEQYFGPGTRLTVT.

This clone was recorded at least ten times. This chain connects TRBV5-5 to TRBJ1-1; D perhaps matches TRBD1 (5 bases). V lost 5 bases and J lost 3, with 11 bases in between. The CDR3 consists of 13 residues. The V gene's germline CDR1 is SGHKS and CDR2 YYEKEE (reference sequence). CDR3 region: CASSQGTHTEAFF. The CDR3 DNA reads TGTGCCAGCAGTCAGGGTACGCACACTGAAGCTTTCTTT.

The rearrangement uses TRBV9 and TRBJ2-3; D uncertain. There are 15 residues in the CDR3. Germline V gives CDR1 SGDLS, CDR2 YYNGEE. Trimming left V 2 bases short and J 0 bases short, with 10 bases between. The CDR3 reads CASSVEGPSTDTQYF. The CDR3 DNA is TGTGCCAGCAGCGTCGAAGGCCCCAGCACAGATACGCAGTATTTT.

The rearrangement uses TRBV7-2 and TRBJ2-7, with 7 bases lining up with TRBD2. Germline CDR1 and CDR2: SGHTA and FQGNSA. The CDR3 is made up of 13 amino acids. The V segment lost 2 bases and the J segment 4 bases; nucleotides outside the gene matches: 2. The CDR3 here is CASSLWRGYEQYF. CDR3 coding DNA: TGTGCCAGCAGCTTATGGCGGGGGTACGAGCAGTACTTC.

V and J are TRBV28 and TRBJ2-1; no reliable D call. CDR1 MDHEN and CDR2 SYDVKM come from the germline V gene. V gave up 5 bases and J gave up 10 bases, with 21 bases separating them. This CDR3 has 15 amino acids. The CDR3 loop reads CASSPVLDGPGEQFF. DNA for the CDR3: TGTGCCAGCAGTCCCGTTCTAGACGGGCCTGGGGAGCAGTTCTTC.

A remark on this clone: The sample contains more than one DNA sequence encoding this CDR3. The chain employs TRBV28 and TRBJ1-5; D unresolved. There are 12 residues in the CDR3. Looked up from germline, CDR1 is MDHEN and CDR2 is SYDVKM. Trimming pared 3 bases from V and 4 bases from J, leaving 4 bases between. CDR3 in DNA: TGTGCCAGCAGTTTCGGGAATCAGCCCCAGCATTTT. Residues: CASSFGNQPQHF.

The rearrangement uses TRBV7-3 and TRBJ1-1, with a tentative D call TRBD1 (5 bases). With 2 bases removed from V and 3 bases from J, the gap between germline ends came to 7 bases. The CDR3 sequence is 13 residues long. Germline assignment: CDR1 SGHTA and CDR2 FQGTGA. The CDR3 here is CASSLGGDTEAFF. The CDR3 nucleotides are TGTGCCAGCAGCTTAGGAGGGGACACTGAAGCTTTCTTT.

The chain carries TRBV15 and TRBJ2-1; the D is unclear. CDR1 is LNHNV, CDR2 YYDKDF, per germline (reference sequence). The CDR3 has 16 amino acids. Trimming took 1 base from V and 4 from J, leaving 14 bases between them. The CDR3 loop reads CATSRGLQIGYNEQFF. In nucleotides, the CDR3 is TGTGCCACCAGCAGAGGCCTACAGATCGGGTACAATGAGCAGTTCTTC.

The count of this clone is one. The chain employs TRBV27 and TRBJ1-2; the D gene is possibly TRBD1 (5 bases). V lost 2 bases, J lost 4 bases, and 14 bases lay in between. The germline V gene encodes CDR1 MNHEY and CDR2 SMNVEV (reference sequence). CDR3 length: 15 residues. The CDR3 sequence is CASSLAPQDLYGYTF. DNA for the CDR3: TGTGCCAGCAGTTTAGCCCCACAGGATCTCTATGGCTACACCTTC.

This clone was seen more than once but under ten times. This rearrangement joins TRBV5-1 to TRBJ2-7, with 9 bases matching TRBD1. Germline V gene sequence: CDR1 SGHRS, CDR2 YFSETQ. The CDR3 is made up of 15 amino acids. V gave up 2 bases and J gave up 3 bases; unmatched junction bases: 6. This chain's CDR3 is CASSFAGTGFYEQYF. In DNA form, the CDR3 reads TGCGCCAGCAGCTTCGCTGGGACAGGGTTCTACGAGCAGTACTTC.